The rows below give T cell receptor beta chains drawn from one sample of a study of CD8 T cells in Susac syndrome. TCRdb re-derived calls from the immunoSEQ multiplex PCR reads in MiXCR, one entry per CDR3 protein. The repertoire includes 120,000 or so distinct CDR3 sequences, around 94% of them detected once, and 0.095% to 0.15% sits in the top ten. Specimen: CD4+ T cells from PBMCs. These receptor sequences come from a human donor with multiple sclerosis. CDR3s include the opening cysteine and the closing phenylalanine or tryptophan. The D gene is left open where the match is weak. Expanded clones get a size class; other rows say once, few or many, or leave the size out.

TRBV5-1	TRBD1	NA	TRBJ2-4	TGCGCCAGCAGCAGAGGGGGCGCCCGAAACATTCAGTACTTC	CASSRGGARNIQYF
TRBV24-1	NA	NA	TRBJ2-6	TGTGCCACCTCATTCAGGAGACCCGCCTTCTCTGGGGCCAACGTCCTGACTTTC	CATSFRRPAFSGANVLTF
TRBV6-6	NA	NA	TRBJ2-7	TGTGCCAGCAGCGTCGAAGGGGGCGAGCAGTACTTC	CASSVEGGEQYF
TRBV6-2/TRBV6-3	NA	NA	TRBJ1-2	TGTGCCAGCGGATCCCCCCCAACTATTTATGGCTACACCTTC	CASGSPPTIYGYTF
TRBV7-2	TRBD2	NA	TRBJ2-7	TGTGCCAGCAGCCCCGGGACTAGCGGGGGCTACGAGCAGTACTTC	CASSPGTSGGYEQYF
TRBV7-9	TRBD2	NA	TRBJ2-7	TGTGCCAGCAGCCCCGCGGCGGGAGGCCAGATCTACGAGCAGTACTTC	CASSPAAGGQIYEQYF
TRBV10-3	TRBD1	NA	TRBJ2-4	TGTGCCATCAGCACAACAGGGGTGGACATTCAGTACTTC	CAISTTGVDIQYF
TRBV11-2	NA	NA	TRBJ2-2	TGTGCCAGCAGCTTAGGGGCCCGCGTGCAAACCGGGGAGCTGTTTTTT	CASSLGARVQTGELFF
TRBV5-1	NA	NA	TRBJ2-2	TGCGCCAGCAGCCGGGACACCAGGAGCACCGGGGAGCTGTTTTTT	CASSRDTRSTGELFF
TRBV7-9	NA	NA	TRBJ2-5	TGTGCCAGCAGCTTAGTAAGCAGCGGCCAAGAGACCCAGTACTTC	CASSLVSSGQETQYF
TRBV5-1	NA	NA	TRBJ2-5	TGCGCCAGCAGCTTGGGCGGGACGGAAGAGACCCAGTACTTC	CASSLGGTEETQYF
TRBV11-2	TRBD2	NA	TRBJ2-7	TGTGCCAGCAATCCCCAGGTAGCGGGAGGCAACGAGCAGTACTTC	CASNPQVAGGNEQYF
TRBV29-1	NA	NA	TRBJ2-2	TGCAGCGTTATAGAGGGAAGGACCGGGGAGCTGTTTTTT	CSVIEGRTGELFF
TRBV12-3/TRBV12-4	NA	NA	TRBJ1-2	TGTGCCAGCAGCTCCCCGCAGGACTATGGCTACACCTTC	CASSSPQDYGYTF
TRBV28	NA	NA	TRBJ1-4	TGTGCCAGCAGTCCGGGACCTGCTGATGAAAAACTGTTTTTT	CASSPGPADEKLFF
TRBV6-5	TRBD1	once	TRBJ1-2	TGTGCCAGCAGTGGTGGACAGGGTGGAGACTATGGCTACACCTTC	CASSGGQGGDYGYTF
TRBV29-1	TRBD1	once	TRBJ1-1	TGCAGCGGGAGGACAGGGAGCACTGAAGCTTTCTTT	CSGRTGSTEAFF
TRBV20-1	NA	NA	TRBJ1-5	TGCAGTGCTAGACGCCAGGAAGGTGACAATCAGCCCCAGCATTTT	CSARRQEGDNQPQHF
TRBV29-1	NA	NA	TRBJ1-3	TGCAGCGTTGAAGTGTCGGGAGGAAACACCATATATTTT	CSVEVSGGNTIYF
TRBV6-6	TRBD1	NA	TRBJ2-7	TGTGCCAGCATTCCCCGGACAGGGATTAACGAGCAGTACTTC	CASIPRTGINEQYF
TRBV3-1	NA	NA	TRBJ1-2	TGTGCCAGCAGCCAAGAGGTCCAGCCCTATGGCTACACCTTC	CASSQEVQPYGYTF
TRBV14	NA	once	TRBJ1-2	TGTGCCAGCAGCGGAACTGTCCTACAGCCTGGGAGGGCCTATGGCTACACCTTC	CASSGTVLQPGRAYGYTF
TRBV15	NA	NA	TRBJ2-5	TGTGCCACCAGCAGAGAAGAGACCCAGTACTTC	CATSREETQYF
TRBV20-1	NA	NA	TRBJ1-2	TGCAGTGCCCCGGAAGAGCTAGACTATGGCTACACCTTC	CSAPEELDYGYTF
TRBV6-2/TRBV6-3	NA	NA	TRBJ1-1	TGTGCCAGCAGTTCAGAGGTGAACACTGAAGCTTTCTTT	CASSSEVNTEAFF
TRBV4-3	TRBD2	NA	TRBJ2-5	TGCGCCAGCAGCCCCGAGGGACTAGCGGGGGAAGAGACCCAGTACTTC	CASSPEGLAGEETQYF
TRBV20-1	NA	NA	TRBJ2-1	TGCAGTGCGGTCCCAATGACAGGCTCCTACAATGAGCAGTTCTTC	CSAVPMTGSYNEQFF
TRBV7-9	NA	NA	TRBJ2-5	TGTGCCAGCAGCTTAGGCACATGGTCAGAGACCCAGTACTTC	CASSLGTWSETQYF
TRBV2	NA	NA	TRBJ2-4	TGTGCCAGCAGCCCATCCGGTCCTCTAGCCAAAAACATTCAGTACTTC	CASSPSGPLAKNIQYF
TRBV6-6	NA	NA	TRBJ1-5	TGTGCCAGCAGGGATAATAGTCAGCCCCAGCATTTT	CASRDNSQPQHF
TRBV19	TRBD2	NA	TRBJ2-3	TGTGCCAGTACTAGCGGAAACACAGATACGCAGTATTTT	CASTSGNTDTQYF
TRBV7-9	TRBD1	NA	TRBJ2-7	TGTGCCAGCAGTTTCCCGGGACAGGGCATCCACGAGCAGTACTTC	CASSFPGQGIHEQYF
TRBV5-1	NA	NA	TRBJ2-1	TGCGCCAGCAGACCTACCTCTTCCAGCTCCTACAATGAGCAGTTCTTC	CASRPTSSSSYNEQFF
TRBV9	NA	NA	TRBJ2-2	TGTGCCAGCAGCGTACGGTCACCCGGGGAGCTGTTTTTT	CASSVRSPGELFF
TRBV6-5	NA	NA	TRBJ1-1	TGTGCCGCCAAAGGGCCCCGGGCTGAAGCTTTCTTT	CAAKGPRAEAFF
TRBV6-5	NA	NA	TRBJ1-1	TGTGCCAGCAGTCCCGGACGTGGGTTCACTGAAGCTTTCTTT	CASSPGRGFTEAFF
TRBV3-1	TRBD1	NA	TRBJ2-1	TGTGCCAGCAGCCAAGGGACAGGGGAGGTTGAGCAGTTCTTC	CASSQGTGEVEQFF
TRBV29-1	NA	NA	TRBJ2-2	TGCAGCGTTGCGGCGAACACCGGGGAGCTGTTTTTT	CSVAANTGELFF
TRBV19	TRBD1	NA	TRBJ2-1	TGTGCCAGTAGTATTCCGGGACAGGGCCTCAATGAGCAGTTCTTC	CASSIPGQGLNEQFF
TRBV6-1	NA	NA	TRBJ2-7	TGTGCCAGCAGTGCTTCAGGGTACCGCTACGAGCAGTACTTC	CASSASGYRYEQYF
TRBV30	NA	NA	TRBJ2-7	TGTGCCTGTTCTACAGGGCGCCACGAGCAGTACTTC	CACSTGRHEQYF
TRBV2	NA	NA	TRBJ2-2	TGTGCCAGCAGCCCCCTAGGTAGCCTAGACGGGGAGCTGTTTTTT	CASSPLGSLDGELFF
TRBV28	NA	NA	TRBJ1-2	TGTGCCAGCAGTTTGGACATCAACTATGGCTACACCTTC	CASSLDINYGYTF
TRBV5-1	NA	once	TRBJ1-1	TGCGCCAGCAGCTATTTTGGGACGAGGGAAGGTGGAACTGAAGCTTTCTTT	CASSYFGTREGGTEAFF
TRBV18	NA	NA	TRBJ2-7	TGTGCCAGCTCACCCCTGGGGCAGGGGGGCTACGAGCAGTACTTC	CASSPLGQGGYEQYF
TRBV5-1	TRBD1	NA	TRBJ2-7	TGCGCCAGCAGCTTCCGGACAGGGGGCGACGAGCAGTACTTC	CASSFRTGGDEQYF
TRBV18	TRBD2	NA	TRBJ2-1	TGTGCCAGCTCACCACCCCTAGCGGCCGTACACAATGAGCAGTTCTTC	CASSPPLAAVHNEQFF
TRBV2	NA	NA	TRBJ2-7	TGTGCCAGCAGTGAGGTGAAGGGCGGCTACGAGCAGTACTTC	CASSEVKGGYEQYF
TRBV30	NA	once	TRBJ1-5	TGTGCCTGGAGTGTACGGGCAGGGATAGGTCAGCCCCAGCATTTT	CAWSVRAGIGQPQHF
TRBV12-3/TRBV12-4	TRBD2	NA	TRBJ2-2	TGTGCCAGCAGTCGACTAGCGGGAGGAGGTACCGGGGAGCTGTTTTTT	CASSRLAGGGTGELFF
TRBV27	NA	NA	TRBJ1-1	TGTGCCAGCAGTTTCCCGGGGGAGGGATCTGAAGCTTTCTTT	CASSFPGEGSEAFF
TRBV6-2/TRBV6-3	NA	NA	TRBJ2-2	TGTGCCAGCAGTTACCGTCCAGGCCAGGCCTCGAACACCGGGGAGCTGTTTTTT	CASSYRPGQASNTGELFF
TRBV19	NA	NA	TRBJ2-7	TGTGCCACCTCCCAAGGTGCGGGACACCTCGACGAGCAGTACTTC	CATSQGAGHLDEQYF
TRBV12-3/TRBV12-4	NA	once	TRBJ1-5	TGTGCCACCTCCGGACAGCACAATCAGCCCCAGCATTTT	CATSGQHNQPQHF
TRBV2	NA	NA	TRBJ1-1	TGTGCCAGCAGTGCCACAGGGAGCACTGAAGCTTTCTTT	CASSATGSTEAFF
TRBV29-1	NA	once	TRBJ1-1	TGCAGCGTCCACACCCTTACAGGAGGCACTGAAGCTTTCTTT	CSVHTLTGGTEAFF
TRBV5-4	NA	NA	TRBJ2-5	TGTGCCAGCAGCCGGACAGAACAAGAGACCCAGTACTTC	CASSRTEQETQYF
TRBV4-1	TRBD1	NA	TRBJ2-2	TGCGCCAGCAGCCAAGACTCACAGGGGCGCTGGGAGCTGTTTTTT	CASSQDSQGRWELFF